These T cell receptor beta chains were read from a single sample in a study of shared clonotypes between healthy human individuals. Some clones are missing from TCRdb's copy, which holds only in-frame ones; the method was immunoSEQ multiplex PCR. The table has about 2.1 million clones, around 93% seen once. The sequenced material came from naive CD8+ T cells from PBMCs. The source is a man aged 18-30 years in good health. Some clones in this sample may be carry-over from other donors' samples. Each CDR3 is given with its conserved first and last residue. D genes are given only for firm matches. Size is stated for part of the rows, as once, few or many counts, or as a class when the clone is expanded.

V gene	D gene	J gene	clone size	CDR3 protein	CDR3 DNA
TRBV27	NA	TRBJ2-7	NA	CASRRQRSYEQYF	TGTGCCAGCAGACGACAGCGCTCCTACGAGCAGTACTTC
TRBV11-1	TRBD2	TRBJ2-1	NA	CASSQLAARNNEQFF	TGTGCCAGCAGCCAACTAGCGGCAAGAAACAATGAGCAGTTCTTC
TRBV27	TRBD1	TRBJ1-4	NA	CASSRLDREGEKLFF	TGTGCCAGCAGTCGCCTGGACAGGGAGGGAGAAAAACTGTTTTTT
TRBV13	TRBD2	TRBJ2-1	NA	CASSLIRDPGTSGLSSYNEQFF	TGTGCCAGCAGCCTGATCCGAGACCCCGGGACTAGCGGGCTCAGCTCCTACAATGAGCAGTTCTTC
TRBV11-2	NA	TRBJ1-5	NA	CASSLNGRGQPQHF	TGTGCCAGCAGCTTAAACGGTCGGGGTCAGCCCCAGCATTTT
TRBV28	NA	TRBJ1-2	once	CASSKDRNYGYTF	TGTGCCAGCAGTAAAGACAGGAACTATGGCTACACCTTC
TRBV9	TRBD1	TRBJ2-7	NA	CASSVGTGADYEQYF	TGTGCCAGCAGCGTAGGGACAGGGGCTGACTACGAGCAGTACTTC
TRBV4-1	NA	TRBJ1-5	NA	CASSQVGAPSNQPQHF	TGCGCCAGCAGCCAGGTAGGGGCTCCTAGCAATCAGCCCCAGCATTTT
TRBV15	TRBD1	TRBJ1-5	NA	CATSIGQGVQPQHF	TGTGCCACCAGCATTGGACAGGGGGTTCAGCCCCAGCATTTT
TRBV25-1	NA	TRBJ2-7	NA	CASSNGHEQYF	TGTGCCAGCAGTAACGGTCACGAGCAGTACTTC
TRBV5-1	NA	TRBJ2-7	NA	CASKTTPGHIGEQYF	TGCGCCAGCAAAACCACCCCAGGGCATATAGGCGAGCAGTACTTC
TRBV7-8	NA	TRBJ2-5	NA	CASSPTPGSQETQYF	TGTGCCAGCAGCCCAACACCAGGCTCCCAAGAGACCCAGTACTTC